Below are 8 T cell receptor beta chains sequenced from a single sample in a study of memory CD4+ T cells and cytomegalovirus serostatus. Single viable CD3+CD4+CD8-CD45RO+ cells were sorted as the memory CD4+ T cells. The protocol was immunoSEQ multiplex PCR, while the TCRdb copy is restricted to in-frame clones and leaves out a portion. The sample lists 85,000 to 100,000 clones, roughly 80% occurring once. The source material was memory CD4+ T cells from blood. The receptors were gathered from an adult in good health and CMV-seropositive.

The chain is built from TRBV2 and TRBJ1-2; no definite D call. V lost 3 bases to trimming and J lost 8 bases, with 10 bases between them. The CDR3 is made up of 12 amino acids. The germline gives CDR1 SNHLY, CDR2 FYNNEI. The CDR3: CASSEPIWGYTF. Written as DNA, the CDR3 is TGTGCCAGCAGTGAGCCTATTTGGGGCTACACCTTC. The variable domain in full, with the rest retrieved from reference TRBV2 and TRBJ1-2, is EPEVTQTPSHQVTQMGQEVILRCVPISNHLYFYWYRQILGQKVEFLVSFYNNEISEKSEIFDDQFSVERPDGSNFTLKIRSTKLEDSAMYFCASSEPIWGYTFGSGTRLTVV.

V usage is TRBV5-1 and J usage is TRBJ2-1; TRBD2 agrees at 11 bases. Germline trimming cut 6 bases from V and 4 bases from J; bases unmatched to any gene: 6. CDR3 length equals 15 residues. Germline V CDR1 and CDR2: SGHRS, YFSETQ. Here the CDR3 DNA reads TGCGCCAGCAACCTAGCGGGAGGCGATTACAATGAGCAGTTCTTC. Its translation: CASNLAGGDYNEQFF.

The genes are TRBV7-8 and TRBJ1-3; TRBD1 matches at 7 bases. The ends lost 5 bases at V and 4 bases at J; junction bases unmatched: 5. Looked up from germline, CDR1 is SGHVS and CDR2 is FQNEAQ. This CDR3 has 14 residues. The CDR3 DNA reads TGTGCCAGCAGCATACAGGGGTTGGGAAACACCATATATTTT. Its translation: CASSIQGLGNTIYF.

Notes on this clone: Within the sample, other DNA sequences also encode this same CDR3. This chain connects TRBV28 to TRBJ2-7; TRBD2 matches 8 bases. The CDR3 consists of 12 residues. Germline values: CDR1 MDHEN, CDR2 SYDVKM. Trimming removed 6 bases from V and 3 bases from J; junction bases left unmatched: 1. In DNA, the CDR3 is TGTGCCAGCAGCCTAGCGGGCTACGAGCAGTACTTC. It is translated as CASSLAGYEQYF.

The chain recombines TRBV5-1 with TRBJ1-4; D ambiguous. V was pared by 0 bases and J by 5 bases, with 11 bases between. The CDR3 is made up of 15 amino acids. Germline CDR1 and CDR2: SGHRS and YFSETQ. The CDR3 loop reads CASSLGEYPNEKLFF. For the CDR3, the DNA is TGCGCCAGCAGCTTGGGAGAGTATCCGAATGAAAAACTGTTTTTT.

The chain has TRBV27 and TRBJ2-7; no definite D call. With 3 bases removed from V and 3 bases from J, the gap between germline ends came to 12 bases. The CDR3 extends over 14 amino acids. Germline lookup yields CDR1 MNHEY and CDR2 SMNVEV (reference sequence). The CDR3 reads CASSLAVGYYEQYF. The CDR3 DNA follows: TGTGCCAGCAGTTTGGCGGTAGGGTACTACGAGCAGTACTTC.

The genes are TRBV28 and TRBJ2-3, with TRBD2 matching 9 bases. V lost 3 bases to trimming and J lost 9 bases; unmatched junction nucleotides: 7. Per germline, CDR1 MDHEN and CDR2 SYDVKM. This CDR3 is built from 14 residues. The CDR3 spells CASSFSAGGPTQYF. The CDR3 coding sequence is TGTGCCAGCAGTTTCTCGGCGGGAGGGCCGACGCAGTATTTT.

Only one count was recorded for this clone. The V call is TRBV28, the J call TRBJ1-2; no definite D call. The CDR3 has 12 residues. V shed 5 bases and J shed 8 bases, with 12 bases lying between them. The germline CDR1 and CDR2 sequences are MDHEN and SYDVKM. The CDR3 reads CASSIGPRGYTF. The CDR3 bases are TGTGCCAGCAGTATCGGACCTCGAGGCTACACCTTC.